A single sample is the source of the 23 T cell receptor beta chains below, sequenced in a study of T-cell reconstitution after alpha-beta-depleted transplantation in children. Unique molecular identifiers were used to barcode this TCRbeta library. Each CDR3 protein is one row after TCRdb ran MiXCR on the PCR reads. The sample comprises some 81,000 distinct CDR3 sequences, around 14% of which are singletons, and about 25% rests with the top ten. The specimen comprised PBMCs, mostly from graft donor cells, sampled 180 days after TCRalphabeta/CD19-depleted stem cell transplant. All receptors come from a male patient aged 2 to 9 who had a stem cell transplant for acute lymphoblastic leukemia, so the T cells may come from the graft donor.

The chain joins TRBV5-1 to TRBJ2-2; the match to TRBD1 covers 8 bases. This CDR3 contains 17 residues. Germline CDR1 and CDR2: SGHRS and YFSETQ. The ends lost 0 bases at V and 7 bases at J; junction bases unmatched: 11. The CDR3 DNA sequence: TGCGCCAGCAGCTTGGATGTGGCAGGGGGCGCTTACGGGGAGCTGTTTTTT. As protein: CASSLDVAGGAYGELFF. The full variable domain, rest sourced from reference TRBV5-1 and TRBJ2-2, is KAGVTQTPRYLIKTRGQQVTLSCSPISGHRSVSWYQQTPGQGLQFLFEYFSETQRNKGNFPGRFSGRQFSNSRSEMNVSTLELGDSALYLCASSLDVAGGAYGELFFGEGSRLTVL.

This chain joins TRBV7-2 and TRBJ1-5; 7 positions agree with TRBD1. The CDR3 extends over 16 amino acids. V trimming: 3 bases; J trimming: 6 bases; junction bases outside the gene matches: 11. CDR1 and CDR2 (germline): SGHTA, FQGNSA. CDR3 DNA: TGTGCCAGCAGCTTGGGGTCGAGGGGGCGAGGTCAGCCCCAGCATTTT. Translating it yields CASSLGSRGRGQPQHF. Based on the CDR3 plus reference TRBV7-2 and TRBJ1-5, the full variable domain is GAGVSQSPSNKVTEKGKDVELRCDPISGHTALYWYRQSLGQGLEFLIYFQGNSAPDKSGLPSDRFSAERTGGSVSTLTIQRTQQEDSAVYLCASSLGSRGRGQPQHFGDGTRLSIL.

This sequence joins TRBV15 and TRBJ2-1, with TRBD2 matching 9 bases. The CDR3 contains 16 residues. The germline gives CDR1 LNHNV, CDR2 YYDKDF (reference sequence). V gave up 7 bases and J gave up 2 bases; unmatched junction bases: 9. CDR3 in amino acids: CATNPELAGPYNEQFF. In nucleotides, the CDR3 is TGTGCCACCAACCCGGAACTAGCGGGCCCCTACAATGAGCAGTTCTTC.

This sequence joins TRBV28 and TRBJ2-5, with D maybe TRBD1 (6 bases). Trimming took 3 bases from V and 5 from J, leaving 13 bases between them. From germline, CDR1 is MDHEN and CDR2 SYDVKM. The CDR3 consists of 14 residues. The CDR3 DNA reads as TGTGCCAGCAGTTTCCTTGGGGGCTGGGAGACCCAGTACTTC. It is translated as CASSFLGGWETQYF.

This clonotype was counted only a few times. V gene TRBV28 combines with J gene TRBJ2-7, with D possibly TRBD1 on 5 matching bases. V was pared by 3 bases and J by 3 bases, with 15 bases between. The CDR3 spans 15 residues. Germline lookup yields CDR1 MDHEN and CDR2 SYDVKM. The CDR3 DNA is TGTGCCAGCAGTTTCGACAGAAGGGAAGGCTACGAGCAGTACTTC. This encodes CASSFDRREGYEQYF.

In DNA, the CDR3 is TGTGCCATCAGTGAGTCGTGGCGGGGGGGCACAGATACGCAGTATTTT. Amino acids: CAISESWRGGTDTQYF. The chain has TRBV10-3 and TRBJ2-3, with TRBD2 identical over 8 bases. J lost 1 base, V lost 0 bases, and 3 bases had no gene match. CDR3 length: 16 residues. In germline, CDR1 is ENHRY, CDR2 SYGVKD.

This clonotype was detected only a few times. The CDR3 nucleotides read TGCAGTGCTAGAAACTACGAGCAGTACTTC. Translating gives CSARNYEQYF. V is TRBV20-1 and J is TRBJ2-7; D gene unclear. Trimming shortened V by 2 bases and J by 3 bases, and 2 bases separated the two germline ends. The CDR3 extends over 10 amino acids. Germline CDR1 DFQATT, CDR2 SNEGSKA (reference sequence).

This clonotype was seen only a few times. J is TRBJ1-5 and V is TRBV5-1; D might be TRBD1 (6 bases). Germline V lookup: CDR1 SGHRS, CDR2 YFSETQ. Trimming left V 2 bases short and J 6 bases short, with 15 bases between. The CDR3 runs to 15 residues. The CDR3, as DNA: TGCGCCAGCAGCTTAGCTGGGGGCGCGGGTCAGCCCCAGCATTTT. It specifies CASSLAGGAGQPQHF.

At least ten counts were recorded for this clonotype. The CDR3 DNA follows: TGTGCCAGCAGTTTGGGACAGGGAATGGTAAACATTCAGTACTTC. It encodes CASSLGQGMVNIQYF. This chain connects TRBV12-3 or TRBV12-4 to TRBJ2-4; 9 positions agree with TRBD1. The CDR3 extends over 15 amino acids. V trimming: 3 bases; J trimming: 6 bases; junction bases outside the gene matches: 6.

This clonotype was detected a few times. DNA of the CDR3: TGTGCCAGCAGCTCCCGGACTAGCGGCCCTCTTGGGCAGTACTTC. This gives the protein CASSSRTSGPLGQYF. The chain has TRBV7-2 and TRBJ2-7; 10 bases agree with TRBD2. From germline, CDR1 is SGHTA and CDR2 FQGNSA. Germline trimming cut 4 bases from V and 9 bases from J; bases unmatched to any gene: 12. The CDR3 extends over 15 amino acids.

This sequence joins TRBV7-8 and TRBJ1-5; D gene uncertain. The V and J ends lost 6 bases and 0 bases respectively, with 18 bases between them. The CDR3 is 17 residues long. The germline gives CDR1 SGHVS, CDR2 FQNEAQ. The CDR3 DNA sequence: TGTGCCAGCAGTTCGGGCACTCTCCCATATAGCAATCAGCCCCAGCATTTT. It specifies CASSSGTLPYSNQPQHF. Supplemented by reference TRBV7-8 and TRBJ1-5, the full variable domain reads GAGVSQSPRYKVAKRGQDVALRCDPISGHVSLFWYQQALGQGPEFLTYFQNEAQLDKSGLPSDRFFAERPEGSVSTLKIQRTQQEDSAVYLCASSSGTLPYSNQPQHFGDGTRLSIL.

This chain links TRBV19 with TRBJ2-7; D is ambiguous. V was shortened by 2 bases and J by 4 bases, with 15 bases between the two germline ends. The CDR3 spans 15 residues. CDR1 and CDR2 from the germline V gene are LNHDA and SQIVND (reference sequence). CDR3 DNA: TGTGCCAGTAGTATACTTGGTACCCCAAATTACGAGCAGTACTTC. Protein: CASSILGTPNYEQYF.

There are a few counts of this clonotype. This chain joins TRBV20-1 and TRBJ2-5; 8 positions agree with TRBD1. The CDR3 consists of 14 residues. Per the germline V gene, CDR1 is DFQATT and CDR2 is SNEGSKA (reference sequence). V dropped 6 bases and J dropped 5; count of bases not matched to a gene: 11. CDR3 sequence: CSASPGTGSETQYF. The DNA of the CDR3 is TGCAGTGCCTCCCCCGGGACAGGTTCCGAGACCCAGTACTTC.

This clonotype was detected only a few times. The rearrangement joins TRBV7-9 to TRBJ1-4; D remains unclear. V was pared by 5 bases and J by 5 bases, with 12 bases between. Looked up from germline, CDR1 is SEHNR and CDR2 is FQNEAQ (reference sequence). The CDR3 is 14 residues long. This chain's CDR3 is CASSPMRTNEKLFF. CDR3 nucleotides: TGTGCCAGCAGCCCCATGCGCACCAATGAAAAACTGTTTTTT.

There are a few counts of this clonotype. The chain combines TRBV2 with TRBJ1-2; D is uncertain. The CDR3 contains 12 residues. CDR1 is SNHLY and CDR2 is FYNNEI in the germline V gene. Trimming took off 3 bases at V and 4 bases at J, with 6 bases between the two ends. The CDR3 coding sequence is TGTGCCAGCAGTGAGGGCAGCTATGGCTACACCTTC. Its protein is CASSEGSYGYTF.

The rearrangement links TRBV5-6 to TRBJ2-6; D perhaps matches TRBD1 (5 bases). The CDR3 runs 14 residues. CDR1 and CDR2 (germline): SGHDT, YYEEEE. The V gene lost 4 bases and the J gene lost 5 bases, with 10 bases spanning the gap. CDR3 sequence (DNA): TGTGCCAGCAGCGAAGGGGTCTGGGCCAACGTCCTGACTTTC. This encodes CASSEGVWANVLTF. The full variable domain, with the rest looked up from reference TRBV5-6 and TRBJ2-6, is DAGVTQSPTHLIKTRGQQVTLRCSPKSGHDTVSWYQQALGQGPQFIFQYYEEEERQRGNFPDRFSGHQFPNYSSELNVNALLLGDSALYLCASSEGVWANVLTFGAGSRLTVL.

This clonotype turned up a few times. This sequence joins TRBV20-1 and TRBJ2-1, with D possibly matching TRBD2 (6 bases). V was shortened by 0 bases and J by 3 bases, with 15 bases between the two germline ends. Germline CDR1 and CDR2: DFQATT and SNEGSKA (reference sequence). The CDR3 contains 16 residues. CDR3 bases: TGCAGTGCTAGAGATTACCTAGCGACCGGCTACAATGAGCAGTTCTTC. Translating it yields CSARDYLATGYNEQFF.

This clonotype was counted a few times. The V and J genes are TRBV4-2 and TRBJ2-3; 12 bases match TRBD2. Germline loops: CDR1 LGHNA, CDR2 YNFKEQ. Trimming took 0 bases from V and 11 from J; bases not matched to a gene: 12. The CDR3 sequence is 17 residues long. The CDR3: CASSQDGGLAGLLGQYF. In DNA form, the CDR3 reads TGTGCCAGCAGCCAAGACGGAGGACTAGCGGGGCTCTTGGGGCAGTATTTT.

This clonotype was observed a handful of times. The genes are TRBV5-1 and TRBJ1-2; no definite D call. V shed 5 bases and J shed 7 bases, with 18 bases lying between them. CDR1 SGHRS and CDR2 YFSETQ come from the germline V gene. This CDR3 has 14 amino acids. The CDR3 is CASRPEAWPPGYTF. CDR3 coding DNA: TGCGCCAGCAGACCCGAGGCCTGGCCTCCTGGCTACACCTTC.

The genes are TRBV6-1 and TRBJ1-5, with no clear D. The germline gives CDR1 MNHNS, CDR2 SASEGT. Between the trimmed V and J ends, which lost 5 bases and 5 bases, there was a span of 4 bases. CDR3 size: 11 residues. CDR3 in amino acids: CASSWDQPQHF. In nucleotides, the CDR3 is TGTGCCAGCAGTTGGGATCAGCCCCAGCATTTT.

This clonotype was detected many times. The chain combines TRBV29-1 with TRBJ1-2; 7 bases line up with TRBD1. The ends lost 4 bases at V and 1 base at J; junction bases unmatched: 3. Per the germline V gene, CDR1 is SQVTM and CDR2 is ANQGSEA. The CDR3 is 13 amino acids. DNA for the CDR3: TGCAGCGTTGGGCAGGGGGATAACTATGGCTACACCTTC. It encodes CSVGQGDNYGYTF.

The table lists this clonotype with a few counts. The gene calls are TRBV20-1 and TRBJ1-5; TRBD1 aligns across 12 bases. Trimming cost V 2 bases and J 2 bases; bases outside gene matches: 10. Looked up from germline, CDR1 is DFQATT and CDR2 is SNEGSKA (reference sequence). The CDR3 runs to 18 residues. The CDR3 loop is CSARRGTGGVTGNQPQHF. CDR3 DNA sequence: TGCAGTGCTAGAAGGGGGACAGGGGGCGTAACGGGCAATCAGCCCCAGCATTTT.

The chain joins TRBV20-1 to TRBJ2-3; D gene uncertain. Per germline, CDR1 DFQATT and CDR2 SNEGSKA (reference sequence). The CDR3 runs 12 residues. V lost 2 bases, J lost 3 bases, and 6 bases lay in between. The CDR3 region is CSARIGTDTQYF. The CDR3 region has the DNA TGCAGTGCTAGAATCGGTACAGATACGCAGTATTTT.